The 19 T cell receptor beta chains listed next were all sequenced from one sample in a study of T cells in Graves' hyperthyroidism and ophthalmopathy. Amplification yielded TCR beta CDR3 regions, with RNA transcripts as the source. When the TCR CDR3 underwent first-round RT-PCR, the HTBI primer set was used. TCRdb recomputed calls from the multiplex PCR reads with MiXCR, one row per CDR3 protein. The sample lists 450,000 to 650,000 distinct CDR3 sequences; roughly 15% were seen once. Sequencing was done on a sample of blood. These receptors originate from a woman younger than 35 with Graves' ophthalmopathy.

This clonotype was picked up many times. The rearrangement links TRBV28 to TRBJ1-6, with a weak D call TRBD1 (5 bases). V lost 5 bases and J lost 2, with 16 bases in between. Germline CDR1 and CDR2: MDHEN and SYDVKM. This CDR3 is 17 amino acids long. This chain's CDR3 is CASSPNLRDTYNSPLHF. The DNA for the CDR3 is TGTGCCAGCAGTCCGAACCTCAGGGATACCTATAATTCACCCCTCCACTTT. The variable domain in full, with the rest retrieved from reference TRBV28 and TRBJ1-6, is DVKVTQSSRYLVKRTGEKVFLECVQDMDHENMFWYRQDPGLGLRLIYFSYDVKMKEKGDIPEGYSVSREKKERFSLILESASTNQTSMYLCASSPNLRDTYNSPLHFGNGTRLTVT.

This clonotype was counted many times. The gene calls are TRBV28 and TRBJ2-5; D perhaps matches TRBD2 (5 bases). The V end lost 6 bases, the J end lost 4 bases, and 15 bases lay between the germline ends. The CDR3 covers 14 residues. CDR1 and CDR2 (germline): MDHEN, SYDVKM. The DNA for the CDR3 is TGTGCCAGCAGCATGAGGGTTGCCGGAGAGACCCAGTACTTC. Residues: CASSMRVAGETQYF.

This clonotype was detected many times. This rearrangement joins TRBV7-8 to TRBJ2-7; 12 bases are a match to TRBD2. Germline lookup yields CDR1 SGHVS and CDR2 FQNEAQ. The trim removed 3 bases at V and 2 bases at J, leaving 5 bases unmatched. This CDR3 contains 16 residues. The CDR3 DNA reads TGTGCCAGCAGCTTCCCCCCTAGCGGGGGGGCCTACGAGCAGTACTTC. Amino acid sequence: CASSFPPSGGAYEQYF.

The J gene is TRBJ1-4, the V gene TRBV10-3; the D is unclear. V dropped 6 bases and J dropped 0 bases, with 11 bases sitting between them. The germline V gene encodes CDR1 ENHRY and CDR2 SYGVKD. This CDR3 region has 15 residues. CDR3 sequence (DNA): TGTGCCATCAGAGAGAATCCCTCAACTAATGAAAAACTGTTTTTT. Amino acids: CAIRENPSTNEKLFF.

At least ten counts were recorded for this clonotype. The chain joins TRBV6-1 to TRBJ1-6; 10 nucleotides agree with TRBD1. The CDR3 length is 15 residues. Losses at the gene ends were 8 bases for V and 7 bases for J; bases not matched to a gene: 8. Per the germline V gene, CDR1 is MNHNS and CDR2 is SASEGT. The CDR3 sequence: CASSSRTGGNSPLHF. In nucleotides, the CDR3 is TGTGCCAGCTCCTCCCGGACAGGGGGAAATTCACCCCTCCACTTT.

The gene calls are TRBV7-9 and TRBJ1-2; maybe TRBD1 (5 bases). CDR1 SEHNR and CDR2 FQNEAQ come from the germline V gene (reference sequence). The CDR3 is 15 residues long. V lost 7 bases, J lost 3 bases, and 18 bases lay in between. CDR3 in DNA: TGTGCCAGCACCCGTCCGGGGGAGGGCCACTATGGCTACACCTTC. It specifies CASTRPGEGHYGYTF.

This clonotype was seen ten or more times. The rearrangement links TRBV5-1 to TRBJ2-3; 10 bases fit TRBD1. J lost 6 bases, V lost 4 bases, and 8 bases had no gene match. The length of the CDR3 is 15 residues. The V gene's germline CDR1 is SGHRS and CDR2 YFSETQ. CDR3 nucleotide sequence: TGCGCCAGCAGCGTTTCCGGGACAGGGGCGGATACGCAGTATTTT. It specifies CASSVSGTGADTQYF.

This clonotype was seen repeatedly, ten times or more. The chain joins TRBV30 to TRBJ1-2, with D perhaps TRBD1 (5 bases). Germline CDR1 reads GTSNPN; CDR2 reads SVGIG (reference sequence). The CDR3 totals 13 residues. Trimming shortened V by 2 bases and J by 2 bases, and 9 bases separated the two germline ends. The CDR3 nucleotides read TGTGCCTGGAGTCCGGGGGACAACTATGGCTACACCTTC. Its protein is CAWSPGDNYGYTF.

This clonotype has ten or more counts. This sequence joins TRBV3-1 and TRBJ1-2; D is undetermined. V lost 3 bases and J lost 6, with 17 bases in between. This CDR3 region has 15 residues. Per germline, CDR1 LGHDT and CDR2 YNNKEL (reference sequence). The CDR3 spells CASSHREVGRHGYTF. The CDR3 coding sequence is TGTGCCAGCAGCCATCGGGAGGTGGGGAGACATGGCTACACCTTC.

There are many counts of this clonotype. This rearrangement joins TRBV6-1 to TRBJ1-1; 7 bases agree with TRBD1. V lost 10 bases and J lost 1; bases outside the gene matches: 9. The CDR3 is 14 amino acids. From germline, CDR1 is MNHNS and CDR2 SASEGT. CDR3 region: CATTSGTANTEAFF. CDR3 coding DNA: TGTGCCACCACGTCCGGGACAGCGAACACTGAAGCTTTCTTT.

The genes are TRBV20-1 and TRBJ2-7, with D possibly called TRBD1 or TRBD2 (5 bases each). Germline CDR1 is DFQATT and CDR2 is SNEGSKA (reference sequence). This CDR3 is 12 amino acids long. V was pared by 7 bases and J by 2 bases, with 12 bases between. The CDR3 loop reads CSVPGRAYEQYF. The CDR3 nucleotides are TGCAGTGTCCCGGGACGTGCCTACGAGCAGTACTTC.

Only a few counts were recorded for this clonotype. J is TRBJ2-7 and V is TRBV6-1, with TRBD2 identical over 7 bases. Germline CDR1 is MNHNS and CDR2 is SASEGT. J lost 9 bases, V lost 10 bases, and 15 bases had no gene match. There are 13 residues in the CDR3. DNA of the CDR3: TGTGCCACCAAACGCCGGGGGGTAGGCGGGCAGTACTTC. Its translation is CATKRRGVGGQYF.

This clonotype was seen more than once but under ten times. The junction and the germline gene differ at one end; a read error may be behind it. The rearrangement uses TRBV6-2 or TRBV6-3 and TRBJ2-4, with TRBD2 as a possible D gene (6 bases). The length of the CDR3 is 16 residues. Germline assignment: CDR1 MNHEY and CDR2 SVGEGT. The CDR3 loop reads CASSYLGSGDENIRYF. In nucleotides, the CDR3 is TGTGCCAGCAGTTACCTCGGGAGTGGGGACGAAAACATTCGGTACTTC.

Only a few counts were recorded for this clonotype. V is TRBV9 and J is TRBJ2-7; TRBD2 matches at 9 bases. The J segment lost 3 bases and the V segment lost 0 bases, leaving 7 bases of the junction unmatched. The germline V gene encodes CDR1 SGDLS and CDR2 YYNGEE. The CDR3 runs 16 residues. As DNA, the CDR3 is TGTGCCAGCAGCGTAGAGAGTCTAGCGGGATTCTACGAGCAGTACTTC. Translated, it gives CASSVESLAGFYEQYF.

In its sample, this clonotype was seen many times. The chain is built from TRBV20-1 and TRBJ2-7; 8 nucleotides align to TRBD2. Unmatched junction bases numbered 1, after V lost 3 bases and J lost 0 bases. This CDR3 spans 13 amino acids. Germline V gives CDR1 DFQATT, CDR2 SNEGSKA (reference sequence). CDR3 protein: CSARSGSSYEQYF. In DNA form, the CDR3 reads TGCAGTGCTAGGAGCGGGAGCTCCTACGAGCAGTACTTC.

This clonotype was seen a handful of times. The genes are TRBV5-1 and TRBJ2-5; D remains ambiguous. Trimming stripped 5 bases from V and 2 bases from J, with 10 bases between. CDR3 size: 13 residues. CDR1 is SGHRS and CDR2 is YFSETQ in the germline V gene. The CDR3 DNA is TGCGCCAGCAGGGCAGAGAGACAAGAGACCCAGTACTTC. Translating gives CASRAERQETQYF.

On this clonotype itself: This clone may be a read error of a much larger clone one base away. J is TRBJ2-3 and V is TRBV2, with TRBD2 identical over 7 bases. CDR3 size: 16 residues. The V and J ends lost 6 bases and 3 bases, in that order; junction bases with no gene match: 12. The germline gives CDR1 SNHLY, CDR2 FYNNEI. CDR3 in DNA: TGTGCCAGCAGCGGCGGGACTATCGACAGAACAGATACGCAGTATTTT. Its translation is CASSGGTIDRTDTQYF.

The chain links TRBV20-1 to TRBJ2-2; 9 nucleotides line up with TRBD2. The V segment lost 4 bases and the J segment 4 bases; nucleotides outside the gene matches: 10. From germline, CDR1 is DFQATT and CDR2 SNEGSKA (reference sequence). This CDR3 has 16 amino acids. The CDR3 region has the DNA TGCAGTGCTACCCCCCCTGGCGGGAGGGTCACCGGGGAGCTGTTTTTT. Translated, it gives CSATPPGGRVTGELFF.

The chain recombines TRBV7-3 with TRBJ2-1, with unresolved D. The germline gives CDR1 SGHTA, CDR2 FQGTGA. There are 15 residues in the CDR3. Trimming left V 5 bases short and J 0 bases short, with 11 bases between. Here the CDR3 DNA reads TGTGCCAGCAGCGCCATGGGAAGCTCCTACAATGAGCAGTTCTTC. Translating gives CASSAMGSSYNEQFF. Full variable domain (rest looked up from reference TRBV7-3 and TRBJ2-1): GAGVSQTPSNKVTEKGKYVELRCDPISGHTALYWYRQSLGQGPEFLIYFQGTGAADDSGLPNDRFFAVRPEGSVSTLKIQRTERGDSAVYLCASSAMGSSYNEQFFGPGTRLTVL.